These 8 T cell receptor beta chains were all obtained from the same sample, sequenced in a study of prognosis after radiotherapy for stage I lung cancer. Two rounds of multiplex PCR amplified TCR beta CDR3 from genomic DNA. TRBV and TRBJ genes each had their own specific primers in first-round PCR. TCRdb reprocessed the multiplex PCR reads via MiXCR and lists one record per CDR3 protein. In the table there are 30,000 or so distinct CDR3 sequences, 35% to 45% of which are singletons. Sequencing used PBMCs, obtained before or after stereotactic body radiation therapy (not recorded which). These receptors came from a donor over 45 with non-small cell lung cancer.

V gene TRBV28 combines with J gene TRBJ1-1; 8 nucleotides align to TRBD1. J was trimmed by 2 bases and V by 2 bases; bases with no gene match: 4. This CDR3 contains 15 residues. Germline-derived CDR1 and CDR2 are MDHEN and SYDVKM. DNA for the CDR3: TGTGCCAGCAGTTTACCTGGACAGGGAAACACTGAAGCTTTCTTT. It yields the protein CASSLPGQGNTEAFF.

This clonotype was detected ten times or more. V gene TRBV3-1 combines with J gene TRBJ2-1; 11 bases are a match to TRBD2. Trimming removed 4 bases from V and 2 bases from J; junction bases left unmatched: 1. The CDR3 has 15 amino acids. Germline-derived CDR1 and CDR2 are LGHDT and YNNKEL (reference sequence). The chain's CDR3 is CASSLSGGAYNEQFF. CDR3 nucleotides: TGTGCCAGCAGCCTTAGCGGGGGGGCCTACAATGAGCAGTTCTTC.

This chain connects TRBV20-1 to TRBJ1-4; D gene unclear. The CDR3 has 18 amino acids. Looked up from germline, CDR1 is DFQATT and CDR2 is SNEGSKA (reference sequence). The V and J ends lost 5 bases and 0 bases respectively, with 22 bases between them. The CDR3 region is CSAGAGLLVETTNEKLFF. For the CDR3, the DNA is TGCAGTGCTGGAGCAGGACTCCTCGTAGAGACAACTAATGAAAAACTGTTTTTT.

Concerning this clonotype itself: The junction shows a germline mismatch at one end, possibly a read error. The rearrangement uses TRBV2 and TRBJ1-5, with D unresolved. The germline V gene has CDR1 SNHLY and CDR2 FYNNEI. This CDR3 is built from 15 residues. The CDR3: CAISVGLDSNHPQHF. The CDR3 DNA reads as TGTGCCATCAGTGTCGGACTGGATAGCAATCATCCCCAGCATTTT.

Many counts were recorded for this clonotype. The chain employs TRBV30 and TRBJ2-3, with D possibly matching TRBD2 (7 bases). V was cut by 2 bases and J by 5 bases, with 14 bases left in between. The germline V gene has CDR1 GTSNPN and CDR2 SVGIG (reference sequence). The CDR3 sequence is 14 residues long. In DNA, the CDR3 is TGTGCCTGGAGTAACGGAGGGGGGGGAGATACGCAGTATTTT. Translation gives CAWSNGGGGDTQYF.

V usage is TRBV5-1 and J usage is TRBJ1-1; D uncertain. This CDR3 is built from 16 residues. The germline V and J ends were trimmed by 2 bases and 3 bases, with 17 bases remaining between them. Germline CDR1 is SGHRS and CDR2 is YFSETQ. The CDR3 region is CASSFDRLREDTEAFF. The CDR3 region has the DNA TGCGCCAGCAGCTTTGACCGCCTAAGGGAAGACACTGAAGCTTTCTTT.

In regard to this clonotype: A much larger clonotype is one base distant, so this may be a read error. CDR3 bases: TGTGCCAGCAGTTACTGGGGCGTGATAGCTCAAGAGACCCAGTACTTC. As protein: CASSYWGVIAQETQYF. V usage is TRBV6-5 and J usage is TRBJ2-5; a weak D match, TRBD1 (5 bases). Germline loops: CDR1 MNHEY, CDR2 SVGAGI. CDR3 length equals 16 residues. V lost 1 base, J lost 2 bases, and 14 bases lay in between.

V is TRBV20-1 and J is TRBJ2-7; D not certain. V gave up 1 base and J gave up 4 bases, with 11 bases separating them. The CDR3 contains 13 residues. The germline CDR1 and CDR2 sequences are DFQATT and SNEGSKA (reference sequence). The chain's CDR3 is CSARAPRVYEQYF. CDR3 sequence (DNA): TGCAGTGCTAGAGCCCCACGGGTTTACGAGCAGTACTTC.